This T cell receptor beta chain emerged from a study of cytomegalovirus exposure and HLA in healthy donors. The study's findings and limits: There were some public TCRs occurring in many donors, but most TCR sequences were rare.

Only a few counts were recorded for this clone. The target antigen is unknown. Other DNA variants within this sample encode the same CDR3. Germline CDR1 and CDR2: LGHNA and YNFKEQ. V was clipped by 0 bases and J by 5 bases, with 10 bases between them. The CDR3 sequence is 15 residues long. It was with 60 Vbeta and 13 Jbeta primers that the PCR ran. This table comes from immunoSEQ multiplex PCR, and its TCRdb copy is limited to in-frame clones, with some not included. The table shows some 160,000 clones, with around 75% occurring only once. Whereas donors were nominally healthy upon sampling, unrecorded immune exposures were probable.

The sequencing sample was made of PBMCs. This sequence was found in a man aged 60 to 69 in good health and CMV-seronegative. The V and J genes are TRBV4-2 and TRBJ1-4; D might be TRBD1 (5 bases). The CDR3 DNA follows: TGTGCCAGCAGCCAAGACCCCGGGGGAAATGAAAAACTGTTTTTT. Protein: CASSQDPGGNEKLFF.